A single sample is the source of the 5 T cell receptor beta chains below, sequenced in a study of CD8+CD57+ T cells in acquired aplastic anemia. Before being chosen for sequencing, patients had shown CD8+CD57+ cell expansion by flow cytometry. Template material for TCR beta VDJ and CDR3 profiling consisted of genomic DNA. TCRdb reprocessed the reads with MiXCR, giving one entry per CDR3 protein. The data show approximately 190,000 distinct CDR3 sequences, around 47% seen once. The sequencing sample was made of sorted CD4+, CD8+, or CD8+CD57+ T cells (not recorded which) from PBMCs. Every receptor here comes from a human donor with aplastic anemia.

This clonotype was seen at least ten times. The V gene is TRBV24-1, the J gene TRBJ2-1, with D perhaps matching TRBD2 (6 bases). The germline V gene has CDR1 KGHDR and CDR2 SFDVKD. The germline V and J ends were trimmed by 2 bases and 5 bases, with 9 bases remaining between them. The CDR3 runs 14 residues. The CDR3 here is CATSDWAGNNEQFF. CDR3 nucleotide sequence: TGTGCCACCAGTGATTGGGCGGGGAACAATGAGCAGTTCTTC.

J is TRBJ2-1 and V is TRBV24-1, with 9 bases identical to TRBD2. Germline CDR1 reads KGHDR; CDR2 reads SFDVKD. Trimming at V came to 5 bases and at J to 8 bases, leaving 6 bases not matched to a gene. This CDR3 region has 14 residues. The DNA of the CDR3 is TGTGCCACCAGTGGGGTAGCGGGAGAGGATGAGCAGTTCTTC. Translated: CATSGVAGEDEQFF.

The rearrangement links TRBV7-9 to TRBJ2-1; D is uncertain. Trimming took off 5 bases at V and 6 bases at J, with 11 bases between the two ends. The CDR3 consists of 13 residues. Germline values: CDR1 SEHNR, CDR2 FQNEAQ (reference sequence). The CDR3 spells CASSPLDRNEQFF. The DNA of the CDR3 is TGTGCCAGCAGCCCCCTTGACCGCAATGAGCAGTTCTTC.

CDR3 DNA sequence: TGCGCCAGCAGGGACAAATCACAGCCCCAGCATTTT. It translates to CASRDKSQPQHF. The chain carries TRBV10-2 and TRBJ1-5; the D gene is possibly TRBD1 (5 bases). Per the germline V gene, CDR1 is WSHSY and CDR2 is SAAADI. V lost 6 bases and J 7 bases, leaving 10 bases between the germline ends. CDR3 length equals 12 residues.

This clonotype came up many times. The chain has TRBV5-6 and TRBJ2-2; D is perhaps TRBD2 (5 bases). Germline V gives CDR1 SGHDT, CDR2 YYEEEE. The ends were cut back, 0 bases at V and 8 bases at J, with 8 bases in the middle. There are 13 residues in the CDR3. In DNA, the CDR3 is TGTGCCAGCAGCTTGGAAGGGAGAGGGGAGCTGTTTTTT. It encodes CASSLEGRGELFF.